This TCR beta chain emerged from a study of control samples from healthy donors and cancer patients (dated by TCRdb to the early 2020s). Preparation of the library involved the immunoSEQ multiplex PCR assay. Held by TCRdb, this immuneACCESS table contains in-frame sequences only and omits some clones. Under half of the omission traces to an unresolved V gene where checked; the cause of the rest is unknown. This sample holds about 130,000 clones; roughly 91% were observed only once. 1.5% to 2% of the sample is in the top ten clones. Reading the germline V gene gives CDR1 LGHNA and CDR2 YSLEER. The germline ends are 12 bases apart after V is trimmed by 5 bases and J by 5 bases. The CDR3 measures 13 amino acids from cysteine to phenylalanine. The only DNA kept is the CDR3, 39 bases in frame from the first base. To note about this clone: The antigen this receptor binds is unknown. No base quality values were provided; no much bigger clone lies one nucleotide off.

The sequence joins TRBV4-3 to TRBJ1-1, with the D gene too uncertain to name. Source material: PBMCs. The receptor's source is a man aged 45-65 years with head and neck cancer. Here is the DNA: TGCGCCAGCAGCGTACGGGGTCAGACTGAAGCTTTCTTT. This yields the protein CASSVRGQTEAFF.